A selection of T cell receptor beta chains follows, all from one sample in a study of shared clonotypes between healthy human individuals. TCRdb's table, derived via immunoSEQ multiplex PCR, lists solely in-frame clones and lacks some. In the table there are about 450,000 clones, about 85% of which are singletons. Sequencing was carried out using PBMCs. These receptors all stem from a woman aged 40 to 50 in good health. Some clones in this sample may be carry-over from other donors' samples. CDR3s include the opening cysteine and the closing phenylalanine or tryptophan. D genes are given only for firm matches. Expanded clones get a size class; other rows say once, few or many, or leave the size out.

D gene	V gene	clone size	J gene	CDR3 protein	CDR3 DNA
.	TRBV2	.	TRBJ2-2	CASAIENTGELFF	TGTGCCAGCGCCATCGAGAACACCGGGGAGCTGTTTTTT
.	TRBV21-1	.	TRBJ2-2	CASSRRVF	TGTGCCAGCAGCAGACGCGTCTTT
.	TRBV7-9	.	TRBJ2-1	CASSLSGASGFDEQFF	TGTGCCAGCAGCTTGTCCGGGGCATCGGGGTTTGATGAGCAGTTCTTC
TRBD2	TRBV19	.	TRBJ2-1	CASSRGLAGNNEQFF	TGTGCCAGTTCCCGGGGGCTAGCGGGAAACAATGAGCAGTTCTTC
.	TRBV28	.	TRBJ1-2	CASSLSFYGYTF	TGTGCCAGCAGTTTATCGTTCTATGGCTACACCTTC
.	TRBV29-1	once	TRBJ2-1	CSVQITGGLGNEQFF	TGCAGCGTTCAAATCACAGGAGGGTTGGGAAATGAGCAGTTCTTC
.	TRBV25-1	.	TRBJ2-3	CASSLRVTDTQYF	TGCGCCAGCAGTCTGCGGGTCACAGATACGCAGTATTTT
TRBD2	TRBV5-6	.	TRBJ2-7	CASTLGASGSSEQYF	TGTGCCAGCACCCTTGGGGCTAGCGGGAGTTCCGAGCAGTACTTC
.	TRBV28	few	TRBJ1-5	CASSLLGGSNQPQHF	TGTGCCAGCAGTTTATTGGGTGGCAGCAATCAGCCCCAGCATTTT
.	TRBV6-1	.	TRBJ2-2	CASSEAPRLRELFF	TGTGCCAGCAGTGAAGCTCCGCGGCTCCGGGAGCTGTTTTTT
.	TRBV5-1	.	TRBJ2-1	CASSLVGSPYNEQFF	TGCGCCAGCAGCTTGGTCGGGAGCCCCTACAATGAGCAGTTCTTC
.	TRBV30	.	TRBJ2-1	CAWTSRGDGNEQFF	TGTGCCTGGACCTCACGGGGCGATGGGAATGAGCAGTTCTTC
.	TRBV27	.	TRBJ1-5	CASSLGGSGNQPQHF	TGTGCCAGCAGTCTGGGGGGGAGCGGGAATCAGCCCCAGCATTTT
.	TRBV4-1	.	TRBJ2-4	CASSQESSYLAKNIQYF	TGCGCCAGCAGCCAAGAGAGTAGCTACTTAGCCAAAAACATTCAGTACTTC
.	TRBV11-2	few	TRBJ2-2	CASSPEPNTGELFF	TGTGCCAGCAGCCCTGAGCCGAACACCGGGGAGCTGTTTTTT
.	TRBV30	.	TRBJ2-1	CAWSVTGSMGPNEQFF	TGTGCCTGGAGTGTAACCGGTAGCATGGGACCCAATGAGCAGTTCTTC
.	TRBV19	.	TRBJ1-1	CASSMWQGNTEAFF	TGTGCCAGTAGTATGTGGCAGGGCAACACTGAAGCTTTCTTT